This TCR beta chain was obtained from a study of cytomegalovirus exposure and HLA in healthy donors. Background on the study: In a later analysis, the roughly 120 validation repertoires were reported to have used the same platform as the roughly 600 first-cohort repertoires.

The CDR3 is made up of 13 amino acids. In germline, CDR1 is SGDLS, CDR2 YYNGEE. Trimming at V came to 3 bases and at J to 8 bases, leaving 5 bases not matched to a gene. Generated by immunoSEQ multiplex PCR, the TCRdb table keeps only in-frame clones and is missing some. The table has about 84,000 clones, roughly 93% seen once. It was the 120-subject validation cohort, separate from the roughly 700-subject first cohort, to which the donors belonged. The rearrangement links TRBV9 to TRBJ1-5; 7 nucleotides align to TRBD1. The sequence derives from a man aged 30 to 45 in good health and CMV-seronegative. Material for sequencing was PBMCs. The CDR3 loop reads CASSGQGGEPQHF. CDR3 DNA sequence: TGTGCCAGCAGCGGACAGGGAGGAGAGCCCCAGCATTTT.